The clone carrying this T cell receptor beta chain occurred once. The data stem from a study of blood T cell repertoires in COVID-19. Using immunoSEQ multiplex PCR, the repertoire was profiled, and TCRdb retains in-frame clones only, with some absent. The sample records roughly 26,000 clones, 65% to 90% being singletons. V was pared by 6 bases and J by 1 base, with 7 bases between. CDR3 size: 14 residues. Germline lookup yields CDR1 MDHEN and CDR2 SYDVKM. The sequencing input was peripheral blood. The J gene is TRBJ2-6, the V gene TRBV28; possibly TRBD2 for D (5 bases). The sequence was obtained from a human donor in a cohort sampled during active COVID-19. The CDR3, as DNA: TGTGCCAGCAGACCGGGGTCTGGGGCCAACGTCCTGACTTTC. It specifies CASRPGSGANVLTF. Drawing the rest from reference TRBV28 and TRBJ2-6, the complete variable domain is DVKVTQSSRYLVKRTGEKVFLECVQDMDHENMFWYRQDPGLGLRLIYFSYDVKMKEKGDIPEGYSVSREKKERFSLILESASTNQTSMYLCASRPGSGANVLTFGAGSRLTVL.